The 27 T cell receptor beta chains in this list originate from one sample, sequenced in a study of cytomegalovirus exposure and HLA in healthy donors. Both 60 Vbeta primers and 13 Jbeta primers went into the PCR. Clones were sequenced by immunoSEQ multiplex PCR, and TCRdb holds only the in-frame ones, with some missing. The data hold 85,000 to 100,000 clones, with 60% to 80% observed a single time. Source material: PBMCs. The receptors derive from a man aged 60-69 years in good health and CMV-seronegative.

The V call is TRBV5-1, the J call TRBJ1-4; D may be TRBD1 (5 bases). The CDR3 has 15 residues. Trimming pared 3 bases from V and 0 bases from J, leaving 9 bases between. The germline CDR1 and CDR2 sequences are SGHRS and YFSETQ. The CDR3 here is CASSSEGTTNEKLFF. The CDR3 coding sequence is TGCGCCAGCAGCTCGGAGGGGACAACTAATGAAAAACTGTTTTTT.

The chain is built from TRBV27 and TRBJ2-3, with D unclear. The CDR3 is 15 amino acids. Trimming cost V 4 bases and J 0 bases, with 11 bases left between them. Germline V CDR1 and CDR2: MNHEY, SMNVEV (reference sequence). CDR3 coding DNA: TGTGCCAGCAGTTCTTGGCGTAGCAGCACAGATACGCAGTATTTT. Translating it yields CASSSWRSSTDTQYF.

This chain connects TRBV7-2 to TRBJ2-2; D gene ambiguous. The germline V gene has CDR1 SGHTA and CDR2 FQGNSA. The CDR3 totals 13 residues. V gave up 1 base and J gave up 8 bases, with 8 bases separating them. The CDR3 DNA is TGTGCCAGCAGCTTAGGGCTAGTAGGGGAGCTGTTTTTT. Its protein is CASSLGLVGELFF.

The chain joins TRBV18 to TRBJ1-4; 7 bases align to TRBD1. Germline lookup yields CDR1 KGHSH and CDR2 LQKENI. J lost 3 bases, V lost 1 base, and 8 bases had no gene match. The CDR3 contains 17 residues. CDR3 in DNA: TGTGCCAGCTCACCACTACGCCACCAGGGGGCTAATGAAAAACTGTTTTTT. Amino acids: CASSPLRHQGANEKLFF. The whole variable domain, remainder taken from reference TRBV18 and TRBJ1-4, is NAGVMQNPRHLVRRRGQEARLRCSPMKGHSHVYWYRQLPEEGLKFMVYLQKENIIDESGMPKERFSAEFPKEGPSILRIQQVVRGDSAAYFCASSPLRHQGANEKLFFGSGTQLSVL.

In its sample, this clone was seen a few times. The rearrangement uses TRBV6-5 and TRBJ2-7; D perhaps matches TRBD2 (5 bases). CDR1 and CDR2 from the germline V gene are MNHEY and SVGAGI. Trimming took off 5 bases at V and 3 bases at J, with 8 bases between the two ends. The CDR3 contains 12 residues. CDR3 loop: CASSTGIYEQYF. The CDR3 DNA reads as TGTGCCAGCAGTACCGGGATCTACGAGCAGTACTTC.

DNA of the CDR3: TGTGCCAGCAGCTTAGGGGCGGGTATGAACACTGAAGCTTTCTTT. Encoded protein: CASSLGAGMNTEAFF. The chain combines TRBV7-2 with TRBJ1-1; D gene unclear. This CDR3 comprises 15 residues. Germline V gives CDR1 SGHTA, CDR2 FQGNSA. Trimming removed 1 base from V and 0 bases from J, with 9 bases in between.

DNA of the CDR3: TGTGCCAGCAGGCCCGGGACAACAAACGGCTACACCTTC. This sequence encodes CASRPGTTNGYTF. The J gene is TRBJ1-2, the V gene TRBV28; weak D call: TRBD1 (6 bases). The CDR3 length is 13 residues. Germline V gives CDR1 MDHEN, CDR2 SYDVKM. Between the trimmed V and J ends, which lost 6 bases and 8 bases, there was a span of 16 bases.

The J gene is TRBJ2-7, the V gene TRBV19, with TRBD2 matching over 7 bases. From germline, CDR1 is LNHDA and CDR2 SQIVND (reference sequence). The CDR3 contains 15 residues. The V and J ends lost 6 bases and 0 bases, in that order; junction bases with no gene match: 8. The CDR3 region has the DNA TGTGCCAGTAGCTTCCGGCCGGGGGGCTCCTACGAGCAGTACTTC. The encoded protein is CASSFRPGGSYEQYF. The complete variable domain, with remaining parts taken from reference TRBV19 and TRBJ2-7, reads DGGITQSPKYLFRKEGQNVTLSCEQNLNHDAMYWYRQDPGQGLRLIYYSQIVNDFQKGDIAEGYSVSREKKESFPLTVTSAQKNPTAFYLCASSFRPGGSYEQYFGPGTRLTVT.

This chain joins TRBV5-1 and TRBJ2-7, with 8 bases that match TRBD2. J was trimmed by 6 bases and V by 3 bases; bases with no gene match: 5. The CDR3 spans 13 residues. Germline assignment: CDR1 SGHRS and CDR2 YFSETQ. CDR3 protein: CASSSAGLGEQYF. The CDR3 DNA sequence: TGCGCCAGCAGCTCCGCGGGACTAGGCGAGCAGTACTTC.

This chain's CDR3 is CASSVRSITDTQYF. CDR3 coding DNA: TGTGCCAGCAGTGTTCGTAGTATCACAGATACGCAGTATTTT. The J gene is TRBJ2-3, the V gene TRBV6-5; D uncertain. Germline CDR1 MNHEY, CDR2 SVGAGI. The CDR3 runs 14 residues. V was shortened by 5 bases and J by 2 bases, with 11 bases between the two germline ends.

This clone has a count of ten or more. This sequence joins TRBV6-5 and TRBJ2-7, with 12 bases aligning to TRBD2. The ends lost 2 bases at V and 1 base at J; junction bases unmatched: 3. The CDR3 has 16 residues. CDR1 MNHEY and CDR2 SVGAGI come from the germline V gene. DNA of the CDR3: TGTGCCAGCAGTTACCGGACTAGCGGGACGTCCTACGAGCAGTACTTC. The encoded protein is CASSYRTSGTSYEQYF.

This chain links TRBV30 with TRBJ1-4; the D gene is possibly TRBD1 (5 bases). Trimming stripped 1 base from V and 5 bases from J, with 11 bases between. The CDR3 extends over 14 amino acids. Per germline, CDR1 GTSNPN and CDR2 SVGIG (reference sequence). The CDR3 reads CAWSGGGENEKLFF. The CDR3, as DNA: TGTGCCTGGAGTGGGGGGGGAGAAAATGAAAAACTGTTTTTT.

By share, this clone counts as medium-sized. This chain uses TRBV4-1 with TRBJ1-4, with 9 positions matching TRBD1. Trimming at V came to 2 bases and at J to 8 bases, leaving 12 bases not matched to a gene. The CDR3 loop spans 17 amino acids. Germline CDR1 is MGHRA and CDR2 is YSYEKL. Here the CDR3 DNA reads TGCGCCAGCAGCCAAATCCGGGACAGGGATAGGAAGGAAAAACTGTTTTTT. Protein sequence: CASSQIRDRDRKEKLFF.

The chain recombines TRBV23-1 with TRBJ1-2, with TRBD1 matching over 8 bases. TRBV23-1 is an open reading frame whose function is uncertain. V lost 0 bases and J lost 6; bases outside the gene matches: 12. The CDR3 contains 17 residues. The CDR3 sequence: CASSQSYQLDRVDGYTF. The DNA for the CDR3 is TGCGCCAGCAGTCAATCGTACCAGTTGGACAGGGTGGATGGCTACACCTTC.

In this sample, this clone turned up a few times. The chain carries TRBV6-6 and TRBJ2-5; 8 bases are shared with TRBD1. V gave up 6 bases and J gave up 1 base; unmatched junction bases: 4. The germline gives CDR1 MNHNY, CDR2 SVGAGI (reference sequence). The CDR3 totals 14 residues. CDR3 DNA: TGTGCCAGCAGAAGAACAGGGGGCCAAGAGACCCAGTACTTC. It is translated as CASRRTGGQETQYF.

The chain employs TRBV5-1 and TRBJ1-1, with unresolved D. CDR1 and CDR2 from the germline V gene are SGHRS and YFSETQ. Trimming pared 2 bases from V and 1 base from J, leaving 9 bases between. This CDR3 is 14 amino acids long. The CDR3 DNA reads TGCGCCAGCAGCTTCCAAGCCTCGAACACTGAAGCTTTCTTT. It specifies CASSFQASNTEAFF.

The CDR3 DNA reads TGTGCCAGCAGCTTGGCTGGCACAGGATCCTACAATGAGCAGTTCTTC. Translated: CASSLAGTGSYNEQFF. The chain is built from TRBV5-4 and TRBJ2-1; possibly TRBD1 for D (5 bases). The CDR3 totals 16 residues. CDR1 is SGHNT, CDR2 YYREEE, per germline (reference sequence). V was clipped by 0 bases and J by 1 base, with 11 bases between them.

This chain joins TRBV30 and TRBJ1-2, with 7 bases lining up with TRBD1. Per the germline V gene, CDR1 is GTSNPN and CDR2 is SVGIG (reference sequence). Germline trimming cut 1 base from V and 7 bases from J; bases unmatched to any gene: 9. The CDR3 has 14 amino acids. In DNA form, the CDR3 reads TGTGCCTGGAGTGGAGTCAGGGGGATGCTTGGCTACACCTTC. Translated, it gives CAWSGVRGMLGYTF.

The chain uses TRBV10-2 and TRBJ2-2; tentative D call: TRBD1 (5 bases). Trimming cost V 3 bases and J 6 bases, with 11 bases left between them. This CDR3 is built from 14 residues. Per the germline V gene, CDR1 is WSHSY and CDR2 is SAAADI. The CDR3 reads CASSDVGQSGELFF. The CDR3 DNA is TGCGCCAGCAGTGATGTGGGGCAGTCCGGGGAGCTGTTTTTT.

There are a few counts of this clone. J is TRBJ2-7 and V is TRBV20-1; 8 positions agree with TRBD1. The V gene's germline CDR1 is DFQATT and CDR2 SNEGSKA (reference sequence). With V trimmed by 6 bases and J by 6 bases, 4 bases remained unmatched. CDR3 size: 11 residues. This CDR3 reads CSATTGVEQYF. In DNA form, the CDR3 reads TGCAGTGCAACGACAGGGGTCGAGCAGTACTTC.

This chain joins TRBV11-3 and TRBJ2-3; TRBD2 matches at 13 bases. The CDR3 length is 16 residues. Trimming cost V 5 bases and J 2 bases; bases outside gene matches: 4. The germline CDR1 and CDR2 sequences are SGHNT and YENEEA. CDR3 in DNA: TGTGCCAGCAGCCAAGGACTAGCGGGAGACACAGATACGCAGTATTTT. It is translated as CASSQGLAGDTDTQYF.

The CDR3 region is CASSLNFGTGRYF. In nucleotides, the CDR3 is TGTGCCAGCAGTTTAAACTTCGGGACAGGGAGATACTTC. This chain links TRBV27 with TRBJ2-5; 9 positions match TRBD1. V dropped 2 bases and J dropped 14; count of bases not matched to a gene: 9. In germline, CDR1 is MNHEY, CDR2 SMNVEV (reference sequence). The CDR3 length is 13 residues.

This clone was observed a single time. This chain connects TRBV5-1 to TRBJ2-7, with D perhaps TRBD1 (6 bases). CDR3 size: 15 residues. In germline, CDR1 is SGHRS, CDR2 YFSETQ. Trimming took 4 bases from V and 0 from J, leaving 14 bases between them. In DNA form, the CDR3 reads TGCGCCAGCAGCACGACAGGCCTACCCTCCTACGAGCAGTACTTC. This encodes CASSTTGLPSYEQYF.

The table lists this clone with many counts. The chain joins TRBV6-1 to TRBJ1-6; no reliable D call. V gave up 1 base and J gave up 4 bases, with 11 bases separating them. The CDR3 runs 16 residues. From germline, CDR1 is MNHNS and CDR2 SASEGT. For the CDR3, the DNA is TGTGCCAGCAGTGAAGGGAGGGATATGTATAATTCACCCCTCCACTTT. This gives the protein CASSEGRDMYNSPLHF.

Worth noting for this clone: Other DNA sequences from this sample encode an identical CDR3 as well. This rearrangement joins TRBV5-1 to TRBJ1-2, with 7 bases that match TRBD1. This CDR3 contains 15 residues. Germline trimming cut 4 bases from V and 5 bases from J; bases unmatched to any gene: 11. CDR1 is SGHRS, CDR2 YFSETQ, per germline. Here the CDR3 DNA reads TGCGCCAGCAGCCTGGGAGGGGACAGAGTGTATGGCTACACCTTC. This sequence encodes CASSLGGDRVYGYTF.

The CDR3 protein is CASSLGTTLSEEKLFF. The CDR3 nucleotides are TGTGCCAGCTCACTGGGGACTACCCTTTCGGAGGAAAAACTGTTTTTT. The chain couples TRBV18 to TRBJ1-4; D is possibly TRBD1 (5 bases). Germline V gene data show CDR1 as KGHSH and CDR2 as LQKENI. V lost 4 bases to trimming and J lost 8 bases, with 20 bases between them. This CDR3 has 16 residues.

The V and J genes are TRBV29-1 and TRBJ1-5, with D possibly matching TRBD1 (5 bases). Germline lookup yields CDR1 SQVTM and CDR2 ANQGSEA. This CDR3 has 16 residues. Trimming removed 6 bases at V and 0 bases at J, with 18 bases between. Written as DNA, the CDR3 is TGCAGCGTCTCCACCGGGACGGACTATAGCAATCAGCCCCAGCATTTT. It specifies CSVSTGTDYSNQPQHF.